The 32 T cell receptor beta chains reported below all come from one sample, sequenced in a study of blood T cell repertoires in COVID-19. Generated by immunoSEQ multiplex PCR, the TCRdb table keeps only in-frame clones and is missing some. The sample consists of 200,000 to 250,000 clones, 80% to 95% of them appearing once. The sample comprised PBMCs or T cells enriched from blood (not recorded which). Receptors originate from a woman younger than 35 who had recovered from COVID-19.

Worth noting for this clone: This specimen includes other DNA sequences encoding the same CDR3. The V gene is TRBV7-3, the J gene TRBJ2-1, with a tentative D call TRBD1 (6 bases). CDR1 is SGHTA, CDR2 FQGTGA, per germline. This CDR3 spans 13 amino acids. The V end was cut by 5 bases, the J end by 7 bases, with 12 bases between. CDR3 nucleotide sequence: TGTGCCAGCAGCCAATCAGGGGCAAATGAGCAGTTCTTC. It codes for CASSQSGANEQFF.

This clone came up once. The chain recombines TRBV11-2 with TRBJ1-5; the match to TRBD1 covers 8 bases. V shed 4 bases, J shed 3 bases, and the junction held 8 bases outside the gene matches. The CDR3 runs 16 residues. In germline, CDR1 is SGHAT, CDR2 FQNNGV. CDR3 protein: CASSSGQGRDNQPQHF. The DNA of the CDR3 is TGTGCCAGCAGCTCCGGACAGGGAAGAGACAATCAGCCCCAGCATTTT. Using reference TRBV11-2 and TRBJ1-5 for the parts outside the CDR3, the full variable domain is EAGVAQSPRYKIIEKRQSVAFWCNPISGHATLYWYQQILGQGPKLLIQFQNNGVVDDSQLPKDRFSAERLKGVDSTLKIQPAKLEDSAVYLCASSSGQGRDNQPQHFGDGTRLSIL.

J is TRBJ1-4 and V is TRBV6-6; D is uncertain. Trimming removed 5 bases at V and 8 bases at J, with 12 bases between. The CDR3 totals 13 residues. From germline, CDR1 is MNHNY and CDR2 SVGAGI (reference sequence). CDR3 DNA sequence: TGTGCCAGCAGTGACGGACTGGAGGAAAAACTGTTTTTT. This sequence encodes CASSDGLEEKLFF.

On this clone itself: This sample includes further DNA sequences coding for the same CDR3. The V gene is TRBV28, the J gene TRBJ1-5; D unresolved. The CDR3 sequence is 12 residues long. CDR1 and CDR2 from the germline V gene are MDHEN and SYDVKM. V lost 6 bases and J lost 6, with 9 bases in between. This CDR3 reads CASSLGGQPQHF. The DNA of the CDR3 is TGTGCCAGCAGCCTAGGAGGTCAGCCCCAGCATTTT.

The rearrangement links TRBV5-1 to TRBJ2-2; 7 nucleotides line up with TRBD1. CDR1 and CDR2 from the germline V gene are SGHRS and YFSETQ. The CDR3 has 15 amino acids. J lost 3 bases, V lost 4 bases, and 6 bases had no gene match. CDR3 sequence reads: CASSPGQRHTGELFF. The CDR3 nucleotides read TGCGCCAGCAGCCCGGGACAGCGACACACCGGGGAGCTGTTTTTT.

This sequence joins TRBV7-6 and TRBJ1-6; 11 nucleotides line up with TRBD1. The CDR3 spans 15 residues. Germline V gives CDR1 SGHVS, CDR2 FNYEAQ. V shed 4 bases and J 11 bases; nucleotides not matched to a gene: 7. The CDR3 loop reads CASSSYGTGGTPLHF. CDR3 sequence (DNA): TGTGCCAGCAGCTCGTATGGGACAGGGGGAACACCCCTCCACTTT.

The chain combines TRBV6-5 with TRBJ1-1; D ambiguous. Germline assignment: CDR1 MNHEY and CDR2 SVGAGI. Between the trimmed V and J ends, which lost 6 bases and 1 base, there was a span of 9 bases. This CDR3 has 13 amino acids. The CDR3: CASSRGWNTEAFF. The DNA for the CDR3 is TGTGCCAGCAGCCGCGGGTGGAACACTGAAGCTTTCTTT.

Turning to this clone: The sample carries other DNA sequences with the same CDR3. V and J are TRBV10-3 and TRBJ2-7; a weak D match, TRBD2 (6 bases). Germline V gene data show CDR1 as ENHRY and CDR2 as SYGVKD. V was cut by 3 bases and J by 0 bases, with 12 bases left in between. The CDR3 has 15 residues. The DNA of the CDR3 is TGTGCCATCAGTGAAGGGACCGGGAGCTCCTACGAGCAGTACTTC. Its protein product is CAISEGTGSSYEQYF.

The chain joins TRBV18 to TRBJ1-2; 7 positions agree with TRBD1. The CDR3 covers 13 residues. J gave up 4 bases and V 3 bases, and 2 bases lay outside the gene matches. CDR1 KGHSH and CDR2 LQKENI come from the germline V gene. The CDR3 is CASSPGQPYGYTF. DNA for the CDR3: TGTGCCAGCTCACCGGGACAGCCCTATGGCTACACCTTC.

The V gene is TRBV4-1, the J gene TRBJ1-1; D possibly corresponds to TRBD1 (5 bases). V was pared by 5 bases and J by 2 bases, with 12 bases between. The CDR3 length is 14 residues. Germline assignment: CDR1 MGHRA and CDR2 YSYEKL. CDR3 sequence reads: CASSLTEGNTEAFF. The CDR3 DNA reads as TGCGCCAGCAGCTTGACAGAAGGAAACACTGAAGCTTTCTTT.

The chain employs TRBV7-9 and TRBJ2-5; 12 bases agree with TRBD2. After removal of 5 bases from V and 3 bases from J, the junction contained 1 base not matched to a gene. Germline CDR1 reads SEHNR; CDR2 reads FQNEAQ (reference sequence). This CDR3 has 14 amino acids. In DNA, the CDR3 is TGTGCCAGCAGCCGGACTAGCGGGGAAGAGACCCAGTACTTC. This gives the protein CASSRTSGEETQYF. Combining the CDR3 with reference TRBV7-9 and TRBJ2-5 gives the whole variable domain DTGVSQNPRHKITKRGQNVTFRCDPISEHNRLYWYRQTLGQGPEFLTYFQNEAQLEKSRLLSDRFSAERPKGSFSTLEIQRTEQGDSAMYLCASSRTSGEETQYFGPGTRLLVL.

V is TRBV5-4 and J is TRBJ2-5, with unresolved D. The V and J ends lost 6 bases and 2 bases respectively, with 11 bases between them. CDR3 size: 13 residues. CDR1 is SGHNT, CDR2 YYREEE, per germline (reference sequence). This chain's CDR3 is CASNRERQETQYF. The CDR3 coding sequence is TGTGCCAGCAATCGCGAGAGACAAGAGACCCAGTACTTC. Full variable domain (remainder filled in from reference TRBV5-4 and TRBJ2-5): ETGVTQSPTHLIKTRGQQVTLRCSSQSGHNTVSWYQQALGQGPQFIFQYYREEENGRGNFPPRFSGLQFPNYSSELNVNALELDDSALYLCASNRERQETQYFGPGTRLLVL.

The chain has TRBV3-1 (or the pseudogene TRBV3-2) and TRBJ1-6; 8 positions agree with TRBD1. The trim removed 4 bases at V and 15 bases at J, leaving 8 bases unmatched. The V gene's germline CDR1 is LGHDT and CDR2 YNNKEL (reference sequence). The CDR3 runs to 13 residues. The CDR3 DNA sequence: TGTGCCAGCAGCCCCTCTTCGGGACAGGTCCTCCACTTT. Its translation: CASSPSSGQVLHF.

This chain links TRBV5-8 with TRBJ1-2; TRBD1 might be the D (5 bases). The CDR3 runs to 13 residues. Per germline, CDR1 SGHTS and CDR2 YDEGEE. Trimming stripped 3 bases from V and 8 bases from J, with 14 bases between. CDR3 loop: CASSYRVKGGYTF. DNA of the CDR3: TGTGCCAGCAGCTATCGGGTCAAGGGGGGCTACACCTTC.

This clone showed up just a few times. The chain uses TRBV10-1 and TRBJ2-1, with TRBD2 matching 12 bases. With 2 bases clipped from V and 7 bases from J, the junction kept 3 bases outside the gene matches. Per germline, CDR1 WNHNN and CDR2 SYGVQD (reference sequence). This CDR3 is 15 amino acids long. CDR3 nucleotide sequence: TGCGCCAGCAGTGAGACTAGCGGGAGGATGAATGAGCAGTTCTTC. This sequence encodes CASSETSGRMNEQFF.

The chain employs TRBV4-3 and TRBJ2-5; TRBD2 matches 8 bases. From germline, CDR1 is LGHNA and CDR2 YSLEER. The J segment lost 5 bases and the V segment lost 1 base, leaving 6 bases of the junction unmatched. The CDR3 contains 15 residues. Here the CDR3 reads CASSQGSGGLETQYF. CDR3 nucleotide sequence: TGCGCCAGCAGCCAAGGGAGCGGGGGCTTGGAGACCCAGTACTTC.

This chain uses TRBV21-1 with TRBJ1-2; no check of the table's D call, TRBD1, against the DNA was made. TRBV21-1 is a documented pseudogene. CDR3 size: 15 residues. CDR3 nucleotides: TGTGCCAGCAGCAAATACTCGCACAGTTCCTATGGCTACACCTTC. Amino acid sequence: CASSKYSHSSYGYTF.

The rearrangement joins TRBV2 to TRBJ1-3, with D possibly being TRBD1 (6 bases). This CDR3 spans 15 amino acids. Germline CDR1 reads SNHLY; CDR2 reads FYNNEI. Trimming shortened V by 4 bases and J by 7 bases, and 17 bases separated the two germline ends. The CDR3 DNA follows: TGTGCCAGCAGTGCCGGGGGGCGGTCGGCGAACACCATATATTTT. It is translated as CASSAGGRSANTIYF.

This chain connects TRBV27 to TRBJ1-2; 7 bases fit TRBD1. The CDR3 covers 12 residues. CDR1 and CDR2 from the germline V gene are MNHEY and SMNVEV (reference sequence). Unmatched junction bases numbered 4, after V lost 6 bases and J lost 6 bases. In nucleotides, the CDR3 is TGTGCCAGCAGGACAGGGATTAATGGCTACACCTTC. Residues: CASRTGINGYTF.

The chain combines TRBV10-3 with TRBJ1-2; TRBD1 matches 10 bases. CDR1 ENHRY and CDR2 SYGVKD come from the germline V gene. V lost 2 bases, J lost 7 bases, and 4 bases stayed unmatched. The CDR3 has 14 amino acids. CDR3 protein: CAISEVTGGGGYTF. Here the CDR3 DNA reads TGTGCCATCAGTGAGGTGACAGGGGGCGGTGGCTACACCTTC.

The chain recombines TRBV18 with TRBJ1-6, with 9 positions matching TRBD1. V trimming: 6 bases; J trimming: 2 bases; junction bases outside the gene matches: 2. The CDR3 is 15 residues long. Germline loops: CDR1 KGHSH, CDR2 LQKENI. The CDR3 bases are TGTGCCAGCTCCCGACAGGGGGCCTATAATTCACCCCTCCACTTT. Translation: CASSRQGAYNSPLHF.

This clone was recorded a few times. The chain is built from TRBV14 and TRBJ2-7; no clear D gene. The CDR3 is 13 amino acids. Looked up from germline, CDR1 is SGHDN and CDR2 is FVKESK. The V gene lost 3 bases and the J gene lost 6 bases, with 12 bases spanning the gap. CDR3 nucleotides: TGTGCCAGCAGCCAGTCCCAGTGGAGCGAGCAGTACTTC. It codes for CASSQSQWSEQYF.

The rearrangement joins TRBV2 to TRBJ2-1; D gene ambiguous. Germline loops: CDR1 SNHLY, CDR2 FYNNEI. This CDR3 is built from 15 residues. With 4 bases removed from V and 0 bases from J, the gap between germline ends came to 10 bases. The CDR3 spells CASSVFASSYNEQFF. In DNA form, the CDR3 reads TGTGCCAGCAGTGTTTTCGCCAGCTCCTACAATGAGCAGTTCTTC.

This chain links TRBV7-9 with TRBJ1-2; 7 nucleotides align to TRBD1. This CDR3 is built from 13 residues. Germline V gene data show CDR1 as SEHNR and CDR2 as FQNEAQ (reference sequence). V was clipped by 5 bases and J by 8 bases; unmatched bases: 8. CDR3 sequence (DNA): TGTGCCAGCAGCCACCCTTCACAGGGGGGCTACACCTTC. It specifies CASSHPSQGGYTF.

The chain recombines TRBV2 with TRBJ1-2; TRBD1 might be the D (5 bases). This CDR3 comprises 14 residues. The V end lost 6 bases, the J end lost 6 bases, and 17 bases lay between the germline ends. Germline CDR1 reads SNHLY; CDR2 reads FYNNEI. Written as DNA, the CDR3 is TGTGCCAGCAGATCCCGCGGTGGGGCGGATGGCTACACCTTC. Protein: CASRSRGGADGYTF. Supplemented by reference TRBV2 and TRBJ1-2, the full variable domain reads EPEVTQTPSHQVTQMGQEVILRCVPISNHLYFYWYRQILGQKVEFLVSFYNNEISEKSEIFDDQFSVERPDGSNFTLKIRSTKLEDSAMYFCASRSRGGADGYTFGSGTRLTVV.

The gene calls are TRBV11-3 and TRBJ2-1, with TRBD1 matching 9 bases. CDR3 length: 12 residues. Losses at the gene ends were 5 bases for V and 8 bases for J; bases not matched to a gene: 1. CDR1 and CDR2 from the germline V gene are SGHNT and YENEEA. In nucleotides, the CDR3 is TGTGCCAGCAGCCGGGACAGGGATGAGCAGTTCTTC. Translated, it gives CASSRDRDEQFF.

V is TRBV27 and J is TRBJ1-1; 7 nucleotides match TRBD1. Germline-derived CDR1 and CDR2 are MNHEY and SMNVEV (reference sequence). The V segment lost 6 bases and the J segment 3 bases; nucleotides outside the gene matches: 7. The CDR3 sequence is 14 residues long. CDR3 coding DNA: TGTGCCAGCAGCTACGTTGACAGGGACACTGAAGCTTTCTTT. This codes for CASSYVDRDTEAFF.

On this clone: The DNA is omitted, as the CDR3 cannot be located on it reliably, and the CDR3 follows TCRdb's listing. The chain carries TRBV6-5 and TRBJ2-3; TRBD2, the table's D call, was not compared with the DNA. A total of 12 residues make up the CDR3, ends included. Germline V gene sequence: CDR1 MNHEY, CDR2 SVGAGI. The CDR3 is CASSSSRNTQYF.

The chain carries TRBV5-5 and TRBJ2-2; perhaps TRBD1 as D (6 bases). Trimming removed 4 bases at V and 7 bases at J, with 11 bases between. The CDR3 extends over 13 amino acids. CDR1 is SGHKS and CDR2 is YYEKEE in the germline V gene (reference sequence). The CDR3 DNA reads TGTGCCAGCAGCCGACAGGCGGACGGGGAGCTGTTTTTT. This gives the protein CASSRQADGELFF. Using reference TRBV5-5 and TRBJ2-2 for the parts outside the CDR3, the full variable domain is DAGVTQSPTHLIKTRGQQVTLRCSPISGHKSVSWYQQVLGQGPQFIFQYYEKEERGRGNFPDRFSARQFPNYSSELNVNALLLGDSALYLCASSRQADGELFFGEGSRLTVL.

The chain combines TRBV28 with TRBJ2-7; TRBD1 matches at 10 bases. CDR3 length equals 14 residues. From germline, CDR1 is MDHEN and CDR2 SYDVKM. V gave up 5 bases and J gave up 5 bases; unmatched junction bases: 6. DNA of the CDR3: TGTGCCAGCAGTCCCGGGACAGGGGTAGACGAGCAGTACTTC. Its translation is CASSPGTGVDEQYF.

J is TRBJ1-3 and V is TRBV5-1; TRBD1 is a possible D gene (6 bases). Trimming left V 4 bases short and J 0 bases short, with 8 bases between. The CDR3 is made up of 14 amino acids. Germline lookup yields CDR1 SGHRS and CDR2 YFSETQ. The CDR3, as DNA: TGCGCCAGCAGCCTACAGGGCTCTGGAAACACCATATATTTT. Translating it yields CASSLQGSGNTIYF.

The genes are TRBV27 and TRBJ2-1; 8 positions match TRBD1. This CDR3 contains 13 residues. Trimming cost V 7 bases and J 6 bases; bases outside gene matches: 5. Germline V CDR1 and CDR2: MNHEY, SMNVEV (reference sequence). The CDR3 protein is CASTETGGNEQFF. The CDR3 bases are TGTGCCAGCACCGAAACAGGGGGCAATGAGCAGTTCTTC.